Sequencing of this T cell receptor beta chain was carried out in a study of blood T cell repertoires in COVID-19. Study-level information: The study drew acute and convalescent COVID-19 samples from the United States, Italy and Spain. Sample material is recorded as cDNA or gDNA derived from T cells, B-cell-depleted T cells, or PBMCs.

The CDR3 is made up of 14 amino acids. Per the germline V gene, CDR1 is SGHNT and CDR2 is YENEEA. The V gene lost 0 bases and the J gene lost 4 bases, with 10 bases spanning the gap. This clone has just one count. Authors' processing steps: Amplification with reference gene primers provided the estimates of nucleated cell counts. Assay: immunoSEQ multiplex PCR; the TCRdb copy retains only in-frame clones and omits some. V, J and clone size were drawn from that table, and D and trimming were deduced from the DNA. The sample yields about 100,000 clones, about 86% seen once. The V and J genes are TRBV11-3 and TRBJ2-7, with D perhaps TRBD2 (6 bases). This clonotype originated in a human donor in a cohort sampled during active COVID-19. The sequencing input was peripheral blood. The CDR3 nucleotides read TGTGCCAGCAGCTTAGAGACGGGAGCATACGAGCAGTACTTC. This encodes CASSLETGAYEQYF.